This TCR beta chain appears in the sequencing data of a study of spatial heterogeneity in lung cancer. This CDR3 spans 14 amino acids. Germline CDR1 reads MNHNY; CDR2 reads SVGAGI (reference sequence). Between the trimmed V and J ends, which lost 5 bases and 1 base, there was a span of 8 bases. This clonotype was counted at least ten times. TCRdb itself ran the 5' RACE reads through MiXCR, one entry per CDR3 protein. Of approximately 44,000 distinct CDR3 sequences listed, about an eighth were seen once; the top ten hold 50% to 65%. Sample time point: sample taken at primary tumor resection. The sample here was PBMCs, taken at surgery. This chain links TRBV6-6 with TRBJ1-4, with a weak D call TRBD1 (6 bases). The sequence was collected from a male donor with early-stage non-small cell lung cancer. CDR3 bases: TGTGCCAGCAGTGCAGGGGTAACTAATGAAAAACTGTTTTTT. Its translation: CASSAGVTNEKLFF.